This TCR beta chain came from a study of T-cell memory formation after mild COVID-19. Points from the study as a whole: Pre-infection memory showed some responding clones, and this suggested that cross-reactive memory joined.

Via MiXCR, TCRdb re-called the 5' RACE reads, giving one row per CDR3 protein. The sample consists of roughly 500,000 distinct CDR3 sequences, 20% of them appearing once. The ends lost 7 bases at V and 2 bases at J; junction bases unmatched: 5. The CDR3 runs to 14 residues. This clonotype came up a few times. Its specificity is not known. This chain uses TRBV12-3 or TRBV12-4 with TRBJ2-1; 7 positions agree with TRBD1. Sequenced input: PBMCs or a T cell subset sorted from them (not recorded which). This TCR came from an adult woman who had mild COVID-19 (a few samples of this study predate the infection). Cell type and time point are not known. CDR3 DNA sequence: TGTGCCAGCACCCTGGGACAGACCTACAATGAGCAGTTCTTC. Translation: CASTLGQTYNEQFF.